This record looks at one T cell receptor (beta chain) sequence and its context. The data originate from a study of blood T cell repertoires in COVID-19. Study-wide background: Samples came from the United States, Italy and Spain, spanning acute and convalescent COVID-19. T cells, B-cell-depleted T cells, or PBMCs supplied cDNA or gDNA.

The CDR3 loop spans 19 amino acids. The V gene's germline CDR1 is MDHEN and CDR2 SYDVKM. The V segment lost 6 bases and the J segment 1 base; nucleotides outside the gene matches: 15. Per the authors' pipeline: Amplified reference gene primers provided the basis for estimating nucleated cell counts. Repertoires were generated with immunoSEQ multiplex PCR, while TCRdb's copy carries only in-frame clones and drops some. That table supplies the V and J calls and clone size; D and trimming were determined from the DNA. This sample has some 310,000 clones, with roughly 87% found just once. The chain recombines TRBV28 with TRBJ2-2, with 9 bases fitting TRBD1. Sequenced: peripheral blood. The clonotype comes from a man between 45 and 60 years old with active or convalescent COVID-19. This chain's CDR3 is CASRSPGQGVSWNTGELFF. In DNA, the CDR3 is TGTGCCAGCAGAAGTCCGGGACAGGGTGTTAGTTGGAACACCGGGGAGCTGTTTTTT.